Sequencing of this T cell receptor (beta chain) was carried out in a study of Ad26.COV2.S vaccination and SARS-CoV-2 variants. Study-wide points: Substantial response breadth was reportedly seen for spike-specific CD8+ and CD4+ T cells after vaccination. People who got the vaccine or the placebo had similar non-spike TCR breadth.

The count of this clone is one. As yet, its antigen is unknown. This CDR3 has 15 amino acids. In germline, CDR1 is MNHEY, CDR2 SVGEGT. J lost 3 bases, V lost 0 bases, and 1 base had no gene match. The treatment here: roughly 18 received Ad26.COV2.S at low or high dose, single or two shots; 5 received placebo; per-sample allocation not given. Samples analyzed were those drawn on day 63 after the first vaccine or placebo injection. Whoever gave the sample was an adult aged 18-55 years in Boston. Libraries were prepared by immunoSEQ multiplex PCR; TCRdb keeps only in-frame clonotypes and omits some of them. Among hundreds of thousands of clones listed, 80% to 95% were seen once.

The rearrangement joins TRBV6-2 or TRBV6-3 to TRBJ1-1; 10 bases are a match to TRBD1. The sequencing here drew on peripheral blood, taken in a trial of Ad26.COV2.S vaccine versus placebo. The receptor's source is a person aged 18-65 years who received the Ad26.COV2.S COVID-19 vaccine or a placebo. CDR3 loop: CASSYSDRGDTEAFF. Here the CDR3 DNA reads TGTGCCAGCAGTTACTCGGACAGGGGGGACACTGAAGCTTTCTTT.